The 7 T cell receptor beta chains given below trace back to one sample, sequenced in a study of radiotherapy plus CTLA-4 blockade in lung cancer. Method: immunoSEQ multiplex PCR; TCRdb's copy keeps in-frame clones and lacks some. Among approximately 100,000 clones, roughly four fifths were seen once, and the ten largest hold under 4%. The sample in question was peripheral blood, obtained from a patient treated with radiotherapy plus ipilimumab. The receptors were sampled from a human donor with non-small cell lung cancer who had a partial response to radiotherapy plus ipilimumab.

The chain couples TRBV2 to TRBJ1-4; D not certain. Trimming pared 3 bases from V and 5 bases from J, leaving 7 bases between. Looked up from germline, CDR1 is SNHLY and CDR2 is FYNNEI. CDR3 length: 13 amino acids. CDR3 loop: CASSDRLNEKLFF. In DNA form, the CDR3 reads TGTGCCAGCAGTGACAGGCTCAATGAAAAACTGTTTTTT.

The J gene is TRBJ1-2, the V gene TRBV5-1; possible D gene TRBD1, 6 bases. V was shortened by 0 bases and J by 7 bases, with 13 bases between the two germline ends. CDR1 SGHRS and CDR2 YFSETQ come from the germline V gene. This CDR3 contains 14 residues. CDR3 in amino acids: CASSLVGGAGGYTF. In DNA form, the CDR3 reads TGCGCCAGCAGCTTGGTTGGGGGCGCTGGTGGCTACACCTTC.

V usage is TRBV6-5 and J usage is TRBJ2-2, with D unclear. The germline V gene has CDR1 MNHEY and CDR2 SVGAGI. V lost 10 bases and J 8 bases, leaving 11 bases between the germline ends. The CDR3 runs 11 residues. The CDR3: CAIHFRGELFF. CDR3 in DNA: TGTGCCATTCACTTCAGGGGGGAGCTGTTTTTT.

The chain is built from TRBV7-3 and TRBJ1-1; D is unclear. The CDR3 covers 15 residues. Germline lookup yields CDR1 SGHTA and CDR2 FQGTGA. Trimming left V 1 base short and J 0 bases short, with 9 bases between. The CDR3 nucleotides are TGTGCCAGCAGCTTAATGGGCAGTTTGAACACTGAAGCTTTCTTT. Translation: CASSLMGSLNTEAFF.

The gene calls are TRBV2 and TRBJ1-1; weak D call: TRBD1 (5 bases). The CDR3 has 14 residues. The V and J ends lost 3 bases and 6 bases respectively, with 14 bases between them. CDR1 and CDR2 (germline): SNHLY, FYNNEI. In nucleotides, the CDR3 is TGTGCCAGCAGTGATTCGGGGGGTCTATCTGAAGCTTTCTTT. The encoded protein is CASSDSGGLSEAFF.

The chain uses TRBV5-4 and TRBJ1-1; tentatively, D is TRBD1 (5 bases). V shed 7 bases and J shed 0 bases, with 16 bases lying between them. The CDR3 totals 15 residues. Per germline, CDR1 SGHNT and CDR2 YYREEE (reference sequence). The CDR3 sequence: CASSQGGPMNTEAFF. DNA of the CDR3: TGTGCCAGCTCCCAGGGAGGGCCTATGAACACTGAAGCTTTCTTT.

The chain combines TRBV15 with TRBJ2-1; possible D gene TRBD2, 5 bases. Deletions cut 4 bases from V and 4 bases from J, with 14 bases between. CDR1 and CDR2 (germline): LNHNV, YYDKDF (reference sequence). CDR3 length: 15 amino acids. CDR3 loop: CATSNSFTRYNEQFF. The CDR3 coding sequence is TGTGCCACCAGCAATTCCTTCACTAGATACAATGAGCAGTTCTTC.